This T cell receptor (beta chain) emerged from a study of Graves' ophthalmopathy and Graves' hyperthyroidism. The V and J ends lost 0 bases and 8 bases respectively, with 6 bases between them. Germline CDR1 is SGDLS and CDR2 is YYNGEE. The CDR3 loop spans 13 amino acids. Ten or more counts support this clonotype. Ophthalmopathic donors had moderate-to-severe activity, CAS ≥3 and NOSPECS ≥4, with disease that had lasted under 3 months. Enrollment excluded any patients with other autoimmune diseases, uncontrolled infections, pregnancy or lactation. Clinical symptoms, serum thyroxine, TRAb, thyroid ultrasound and orbital computed tomography formed the basis of diagnosis. Amplifying from RNA transcripts, the study obtained TCR beta CDR3 regions. After a first-round RT-PCR with HTBI primers, a second-round multiplex PCR was run. Via MiXCR, TCRdb re-called the multiplex PCR reads, giving one row per CDR3 protein. The sample has almost 750,000 distinct CDR3 sequences; 40% are singletons.

Source material: peripheral blood. V and J are TRBV9 and TRBJ1-6; D remains unclear. The source is an adult man with Graves' ophthalmopathy. CDR3 nucleotide sequence: TGTGCCAGCAGCGTAGAATCCGATTCACCCCTCCACTTT. It yields the protein CASSVESDSPLHF.